Listed here are 21 T cell receptor beta chains from one sample, sequenced in a study of T-cell memory formation after mild COVID-19. TCRdb reanalysed the 5' RACE reads using MiXCR and keeps one entry per CDR3 protein. Of some 600,000 distinct CDR3 sequences in the sample, approximately 15% were seen once. The sequencing input was PBMCs or a T cell subset sorted from them (not recorded which). The receptors originated from an adult woman who had mild COVID-19 (a few samples of this study predate the infection). Cell type and time point are not known.

V is TRBV5-1 and J is TRBJ1-2, with D perhaps TRBD1 (6 bases). CDR3 length: 15 amino acids. The V and J ends lost 6 bases and 5 bases respectively, with 20 bases between them. Germline V CDR1 and CDR2: SGHRS, YFSETQ. The CDR3 region has the DNA TGCGCCAGCACTATTGGGGGGGCAGTCCCATATGGCTACACCTTC. Its translation: CASTIGGAVPYGYTF. Full variable domain (outside the CDR3, taken from reference TRBV5-1 and TRBJ1-2): KAGVTQTPRYLIKTRGQQVTLSCSPISGHRSVSWYQQTPGQGLQFLFEYFSETQRNKGNFPGRFSGRQFSNSRSEMNVSTLELGDSALYLCASTIGGAVPYGYTFGSGTRLTVV.

This clonotype was seen more than once but under ten times. The chain uses TRBV9 and TRBJ2-5; 9 bases agree with TRBD1. V was pared by 2 bases and J by 6 bases, with 8 bases of the junction left unmatched. Germline lookup yields CDR1 SGDLS and CDR2 YYNGEE. The CDR3 length is 15 residues. This CDR3 is CASSVGQGRMKTQYF. The CDR3 DNA reads TGTGCCAGCAGCGTGGGACAGGGTAGAATGAAGACCCAGTACTTC.

This clonotype was detected only a few times. The chain is built from TRBV5-1 and TRBJ2-5; TRBD1 aligns across 8 bases. The CDR3 runs 14 residues. Trimming took 4 bases from V and 2 from J; bases not matched to a gene: 4. Germline V gives CDR1 SGHRS, CDR2 YFSETQ. CDR3 sequence: CASSPGQEQETQYF. In DNA form, the CDR3 reads TGCGCCAGCAGCCCGGGACAGGAGCAAGAGACCCAGTACTTC.

This clonotype was detected a few times. The chain employs TRBV24-1 and TRBJ2-4, with 8 bases that match TRBD1. CDR3 size: 17 residues. In germline, CDR1 is KGHDR, CDR2 SFDVKD. V trimming: 4 bases; J trimming: 1 base; junction bases outside the gene matches: 8. CDR3 sequence: CATSDPRTGTAKNIQYF. The DNA of the CDR3 is TGTGCCACCAGTGACCCTCGGACAGGGACCGCCAAAAACATTCAGTACTTC.

There are a few counts of this clonotype. The V call is TRBV21-1, the J call TRBJ2-7. TRBV21-1 is a known pseudogene. The CDR3 length is 12 residues. The CDR3 loop reads CAAEPAGYEQYF. CDR3 DNA: TGTGCGGCAGAGCCGGCAGGCTACGAGCAGTACTTC.

In its sample, this clonotype was seen a few times. This sequence joins TRBV27 and TRBJ2-1; TRBD2 matches at 8 bases. V dropped 5 bases and J dropped 8; count of bases not matched to a gene: 14. The CDR3 loop spans 16 amino acids. CDR1 MNHEY and CDR2 SMNVEV come from the germline V gene (reference sequence). The CDR3 region is CASSPTLAGIGHEQFF. CDR3 coding DNA: TGTGCCAGCAGTCCCACCCTAGCGGGCATAGGGCATGAGCAGTTCTTC.

This clonotype occurred a few times. This chain uses TRBV15 with TRBJ2-7, with D unclear. Trimming removed 2 bases at V and 6 bases at J, with 11 bases between. CDR3 length equals 13 residues. Germline CDR1 and CDR2: LNHNV and YYDKDF (reference sequence). The CDR3 nucleotides are TGTGCCACCAGCAGACAGTACCAGAGCGAGCAGTACGTC. Encoded protein: CATSRQYQSEQYV.

This chain connects TRBV18 to TRBJ1-2, with D maybe TRBD1 (6 bases). This CDR3 contains 14 residues. Looked up from germline, CDR1 is KGHSH and CDR2 is LQKENI. Trimming shortened V by 3 bases and J by 4 bases, and 12 bases separated the two germline ends. CDR3 DNA sequence: TGTGCCAGCTCACCCTGGGGGGGCGGCTATGGCTACACCTTC. Translation: CASSPWGGGYGYTF.

The chain employs TRBV7-8 and TRBJ2-7, with 7 bases identical to TRBD2. The junction had 13 bases not matched to a gene; V was cut back by 5 bases and J by 0 bases. This CDR3 is 17 amino acids long. Germline assignment: CDR1 SGHVS and CDR2 FQNEAQ. CDR3 in DNA: TGTGCCAGCAGCCAAGAAAGGGGCGGGAGAAGCTCCTACGAGCAGTACTTC. Residues: CASSQERGGRSSYEQYF.

The chain has TRBV12-5 and TRBJ1-5; the D gene is possibly TRBD1 (6 bases). Trimming removed 8 bases from V and 2 bases from J, with 13 bases in between. Germline-derived CDR1 and CDR2 are LGHNT and FRNRAP. This CDR3 contains 14 residues. Here the CDR3 DNA reads TGTGCTAGTACAATCGGGGGCGGCAATCAGCCCCAGCATTTT. Encoded protein: CASTIGGGNQPQHF.

This clonotype was detected only a few times. The chain combines TRBV6-5 with TRBJ2-7; D may correspond to TRBD1 or TRBD2 (5 bases each). Germline CDR1 is MNHEY and CDR2 is SVGAGI. Trimming took 11 bases from V and 6 from J, leaving 17 bases between them. The CDR3 loop spans 12 amino acids. CDR3 nucleotide sequence: TGTGCCGTATCAGGAAACGGGGCCGAGCAGTACTTC. It codes for CAVSGNGAEQYF.

At least ten counts were recorded for this clonotype. CDR3 nucleotides: TGCAGTGCCACCTACTACAATGAGCAGTTCTTC. Protein sequence: CSATYYNEQFF. The chain combines TRBV20-1 with TRBJ2-1; no firm D call. The V gene lost 6 bases and the J gene lost 3 bases, with 6 bases spanning the gap. Per germline, CDR1 DFQATT and CDR2 SNEGSKA (reference sequence). The CDR3 has 11 residues.

This clonotype was seen at least ten times. The chain employs TRBV20-1 and TRBJ1-2; D is ambiguous. Trimming removed 3 bases from V and 10 bases from J, with 12 bases in between. The germline CDR1 and CDR2 sequences are DFQATT and SNEGSKA (reference sequence). The CDR3 runs 11 residues. The DNA for the CDR3 is TGCAGTGCTAGCACACCCGCCGACTACACCTTC. Protein: CSASTPADYTF.

This sequence joins TRBV24-1 and TRBJ1-2; D is uncertain. The CDR3 totals 11 residues. V lost 6 bases and J lost 5, with 6 bases in between. The germline gives CDR1 KGHDR, CDR2 SFDVKD. The DNA for the CDR3 is TGTGCCACCAGTTTCGGTTATGGCTACACCTTC. Translating it yields CATSFGYGYTF.

This clonotype was seen only a few times. J is TRBJ2-3 and V is TRBV6-1, with D perhaps TRBD1 or TRBD2 (5 bases each). Germline V gives CDR1 MNHNS, CDR2 SASEGT. CDR3 size: 17 residues. V lost 5 bases and J lost 0, with 18 bases in between. This CDR3 reads CASSPIKWDPSTDTQYF. The CDR3 nucleotides read TGTGCCAGCAGTCCCATAAAGTGGGACCCAAGCACAGATACGCAGTATTTT.

V usage is TRBV27 and J usage is TRBJ2-5; TRBD2 matches 7 bases. V lost 0 bases, J lost 5 bases, and 9 bases stayed unmatched. CDR3 length: 16 amino acids. Germline V gene lookup returns CDR1 MNHEY and CDR2 SMNVEV (reference sequence). DNA for the CDR3: TGTGCCAGCAGTTTATCGTCGGCGGGGGTCAGGGAGACCCAGTACTTC. This encodes CASSLSSAGVRETQYF.

This clonotype showed up just a few times. The gene calls are TRBV20-1 and TRBJ2-1; no reliable D call. V lost 6 bases and J lost 2, with 14 bases in between. This CDR3 spans 14 amino acids. Per germline, CDR1 DFQATT and CDR2 SNEGSKA (reference sequence). This CDR3 reads CSAPEEGPYNEQFF. As DNA, the CDR3 is TGCAGTGCGCCAGAGGAAGGGCCCTACAATGAGCAGTTCTTC.

The J gene is TRBJ2-7, the V gene TRBV7-2; tentative D call: TRBD2 (6 bases). Trimming removed 4 bases at V and 2 bases at J, with 12 bases between. This CDR3 is built from 14 residues. Germline CDR1 is SGHTA and CDR2 is FQGNSA. Written as DNA, the CDR3 is TGTGCCAGCAGCTACGGCCCGGGGGCCTACGAGCAGTACTTC. The encoded protein is CASSYGPGAYEQYF.

The genes are TRBV6-2 or TRBV6-3 and TRBJ1-1; D is undetermined. This CDR3 is 15 amino acids long. V lost 5 bases and J 6 bases, leaving 19 bases between the germline ends. From germline, CDR1 is MNHEY and CDR2 SVGEGT. The CDR3 DNA reads as TGTGCCAGCAGTCCCCCCGGTCCCCCTAACCCTGAAGCTTTCTTT. Amino acid sequence: CASSPPGPPNPEAFF.

Many counts were recorded for this clonotype. The V and J genes are TRBV7-9 and TRBJ2-1, with D maybe TRBD2 (6 bases). Germline V gene data show CDR1 as SEHNR and CDR2 as FQNEAQ (reference sequence). This CDR3 region has 15 residues. Trimming pared 4 bases from V and 0 bases from J, leaving 10 bases between. This CDR3 is CASSSTSSSYNEQFF. CDR3 bases: TGTGCCAGCAGCTCGACTAGTTCCTCCTACAATGAGCAGTTCTTC.

This clonotype was found a few times. The rearrangement uses TRBV9 and TRBJ2-1, with D unresolved. Germline V gene lookup returns CDR1 SGDLS and CDR2 YYNGEE. V lost 4 bases, J lost 5 bases, and 10 bases lay in between. CDR3 size: 13 residues. CDR3 bases: TGTGCCAGCAGCCTTGGGATGAACAATGAGCAGTTCTTC. Encoded protein: CASSLGMNNEQFF. The variable domain in full, completed from reference TRBV9 and TRBJ2-1, reads DSGVTQTPKHLITATGQRVTLRCSPRSGDLSVYWYQQSLDQGLQFLIQYYNGEERAKGNILERFSAQQFPDLHSELNLSSLELGDSALYFCASSLGMNNEQFFGPGTRLTVL.